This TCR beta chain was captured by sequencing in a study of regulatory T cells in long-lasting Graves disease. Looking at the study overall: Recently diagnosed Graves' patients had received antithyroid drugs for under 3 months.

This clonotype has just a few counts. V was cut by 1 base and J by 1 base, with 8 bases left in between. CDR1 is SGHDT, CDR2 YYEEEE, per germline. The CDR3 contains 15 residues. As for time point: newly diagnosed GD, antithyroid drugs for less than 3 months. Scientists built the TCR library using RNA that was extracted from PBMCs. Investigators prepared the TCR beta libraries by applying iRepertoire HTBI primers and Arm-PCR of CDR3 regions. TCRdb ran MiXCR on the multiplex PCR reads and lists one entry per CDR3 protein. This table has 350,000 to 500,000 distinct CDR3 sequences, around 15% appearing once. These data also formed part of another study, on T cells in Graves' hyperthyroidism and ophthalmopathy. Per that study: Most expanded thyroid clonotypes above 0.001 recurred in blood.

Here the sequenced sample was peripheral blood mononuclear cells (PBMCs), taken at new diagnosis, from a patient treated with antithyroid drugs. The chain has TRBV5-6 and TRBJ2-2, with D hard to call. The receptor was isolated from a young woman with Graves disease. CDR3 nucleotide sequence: TGTGCCAGCAGCTTGCGGAGATTGAACACCGGGGAGCTGTTTTTT. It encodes CASSLRRLNTGELFF.